The 17 T cell receptor beta chains below come from one sample, sequenced in a study of T cell repertoires in cytomegalovirus infection. TCRdb re-analysed the reads in MiXCR, keeping a single row per CDR3 protein. The sample includes a few hundred thousand distinct CDR3 sequences, around 9% of them seen just once. The sequenced sample was PBMCs. Receptor source: a human donor in good health (CMV status not recorded). Some clones in this sample may be carry-over from other donors' samples.

This clonotype was seen more than once but under ten times. The chain carries TRBV29-1 and TRBJ1-4; D is unresolved. The CDR3 spans 11 residues. CDR1 is SQVTM, CDR2 ANQGSEA, per germline. The V end lost 4 bases, the J end lost 8 bases, and 8 bases lay between the germline ends. DNA of the CDR3: TGCAGCGTTGTAACGCGAGAAAAACTGTTTTTT. Its protein product is CSVVTREKLFF.

This clonotype was counted only a few times. The CDR3 reads CASSSGQRTNEKLFF. Written as DNA, the CDR3 is TGTGCCAGCAGCTCCGGACAGCGCACTAATGAAAAACTGTTTTTT. The chain links TRBV7-9 to TRBJ1-4, with D maybe TRBD1 (6 bases). The CDR3 spans 15 residues. CDR1 and CDR2 from the germline V gene are SEHNR and FQNEAQ (reference sequence). Between the trimmed V and J ends, which lost 4 bases and 2 bases, there was a span of 11 bases.

In its sample, this clonotype was seen many times. V gene TRBV7-8 combines with J gene TRBJ2-1, with 10 bases lining up with TRBD2. Germline V lookup: CDR1 SGHVS, CDR2 FQNEAQ. The CDR3 has 15 amino acids. With 5 bases clipped from V and 9 bases from J, the junction kept 10 bases outside the gene matches. CDR3 in DNA: TGTGCCAGCAGCCAAGCGGGGACTAGCGTTGGTGAGCAGTTCTTC. Residues: CASSQAGTSVGEQFF.

The chain carries TRBV7-3 and TRBJ2-1, with unresolved D. Germline values: CDR1 SGHTA, CDR2 FQGTGA. This CDR3 has 15 residues. V shed 0 bases and J shed 4 bases, with 10 bases lying between them. CDR3 nucleotides: TGTGCCAGCAGCTTAACCGTTACAGCTTACAATGAGCAGTTCTTC. Protein: CASSLTVTAYNEQFF. The variable domain in full, with the rest retrieved from reference TRBV7-3 and TRBJ2-1, is GAGVSQTPSNKVTEKGKYVELRCDPISGHTALYWYRQSLGQGPEFLIYFQGTGAADDSGLPNDRFFAVRPEGSVSTLKIQRTERGDSAVYLCASSLTVTAYNEQFFGPGTRLTVL.

The chain uses TRBV25-1 and TRBJ1-6; D possibly corresponds to TRBD1 (5 bases). V gave up 6 bases and J gave up 7 bases, with 13 bases separating them. CDR1 MGHDK and CDR2 SYGVNS come from the germline V gene. The CDR3 runs 14 residues. The chain's CDR3 is CASSLGTGNSPLHF. The CDR3 DNA reads TGTGCCAGCAGCCTGGGGACGGGAAATTCACCCCTCCACTTT.

This clonotype was recorded a few times. V gene TRBV6-5 combines with J gene TRBJ1-6; weak D call: TRBD1 (5 bases). Germline values: CDR1 MNHEY, CDR2 SVGAGI. With 2 bases removed from V and 5 bases from J, the gap between germline ends came to 13 bases. This CDR3 has 16 amino acids. CDR3 bases: TGTGCCAGCAGTTACGAGGGGACCCGGGATAATTCACCCCTCCACTTT. This gives the protein CASSYEGTRDNSPLHF.

The chain combines TRBV20-1 with TRBJ2-1, with unresolved D. The CDR3 has 16 amino acids. The germline V gene encodes CDR1 DFQATT and CDR2 SNEGSKA (reference sequence). The V gene lost 0 bases and the J gene lost 2 bases, with 14 bases spanning the gap. CDR3 nucleotide sequence: TGCAGTGCTAGAGATCTGGGAAGATCAGCCTACAATGAGCAGTTCTTC. This translates into CSARDLGRSAYNEQFF.

The chain carries TRBV5-1 and TRBJ2-7, with TRBD1 as a possible D gene (6 bases). The CDR3 is 14 amino acids. Trimming removed 3 bases at V and 5 bases at J, with 15 bases between. Looked up from germline, CDR1 is SGHRS and CDR2 is YFSETQ. The DNA for the CDR3 is TGCGCCAGCAGCTCCACAGGGATTCGGGACGAGCAGTACTTC. It encodes CASSSTGIRDEQYF.

This clonotype has at least ten counts. The chain uses TRBV20-1 and TRBJ1-2; D unclear. CDR1 and CDR2 from the germline V gene are DFQATT and SNEGSKA (reference sequence). The CDR3 is 12 amino acids. V was cut by 5 bases and J by 6 bases, with 13 bases left in between. The CDR3 DNA reads TGCAGTGCTTTACACGGGTTGGATGGCTACACCTTC. Protein product: CSALHGLDGYTF.

The chain carries TRBV7-8 and TRBJ1-1; 8 bases line up with TRBD1. V lost 1 base to trimming and J lost 7 bases; unmatched junction nucleotides: 5. The CDR3 length is 14 residues. The germline V gene encodes CDR1 SGHVS and CDR2 FQNEAQ. The CDR3 nucleotides are TGTGCCAGCAGCTTAGGGACAGGGTCTATTGAAGCTTTCTTT. Protein sequence: CASSLGTGSIEAFF.

The sample holds many counts of this clonotype. The J gene is TRBJ2-1, the V gene TRBV20-1; D remains unclear. Trimming stripped 0 bases from V and 0 bases from J, with 18 bases between. The CDR3 has 18 residues. Looked up from germline, CDR1 is DFQATT and CDR2 is SNEGSKA (reference sequence). The chain's CDR3 is CSARDERFTASSYNEQFF. The CDR3 DNA reads TGCAGTGCTAGAGATGAGAGGTTCACGGCGAGCTCCTACAATGAGCAGTTCTTC.

The chain carries TRBV18 and TRBJ2-1; 10 bases match TRBD2. The CDR3 covers 17 residues. V shed 0 bases, J shed 0 bases, and the junction held 2 bases outside the gene matches. CDR1 is KGHSH and CDR2 is LQKENI in the germline V gene. The CDR3 protein is CASSPPASGSSYNEQFF. DNA of the CDR3: TGTGCCAGCTCACCACCTGCTAGCGGGAGCTCCTACAATGAGCAGTTCTTC.

This clonotype came up many times. The chain links TRBV7-2 to TRBJ2-4, with D hard to call. The V end was cut by 3 bases, the J end by 5 bases, with 14 bases between. The germline gives CDR1 SGHTA, CDR2 FQGNSA. CDR3 size: 15 residues. The CDR3 DNA is TGTGCCAGCAGCTTCCCGCTAGGGTCCCAAAACATTCAGTACTTC. Its translation: CASSFPLGSQNIQYF.

At least ten counts were recorded for this clonotype. The chain joins TRBV7-4 to TRBJ2-5; 10 bases line up with TRBD2. The CDR3 spans 19 residues. CDR1 is SGHVT and CDR2 is SQSDAQ in the germline V gene. After removal of 2 bases from V and 1 base from J, the junction contained 13 bases not matched to a gene. The DNA of the CDR3 is TGTGCCAGCAGCTTAAGTCGGAGCGGGAGGGAAGACGTCCAAGAGACCCAGTACTTC. It codes for CASSLSRSGREDVQETQYF.

This clonotype was detected many times. The rearrangement uses TRBV6-2 or TRBV6-3 and TRBJ2-7; 9 positions match TRBD2. The CDR3 spans 18 residues. Germline V gene lookup returns CDR1 MNHEY and CDR2 SVGEGT. With 0 bases clipped from V and 4 bases from J, the junction kept 13 bases outside the gene matches. CDR3 nucleotide sequence: TGTGCCAGCAGTTACTCGACGAGTCGACTAGCGGAAAAGTACGAGCAGTACTTC. Encoded protein: CASSYSTSRLAEKYEQYF.

This clonotype occurred a few times. J is TRBJ2-5 and V is TRBV18, with D unresolved. Germline CDR1 reads KGHSH; CDR2 reads LQKENI. This CDR3 spans 13 amino acids. V lost 3 bases to trimming and J lost 4 bases, with 9 bases between them. The CDR3 DNA is TGTGCCAGCTCACCCAGTGTCAGAGAGACCCAGTACTTC. It is translated as CASSPSVRETQYF.

This clonotype was seen a single time. The CDR3 loop reads CATTGLQGAFF. CDR3 DNA sequence: TGTGCCACCACTGGGCTGCAAGGAGCTTTCTTT. The chain uses TRBV24-1 and TRBJ1-1; D remains ambiguous. The CDR3 runs to 11 residues. The germline V gene has CDR1 KGHDR and CDR2 SFDVKD. The ends were cut back, 8 bases at V and 10 bases at J, with 13 bases in the middle.